This T cell receptor beta chain emerged from a study of T-cell reconstitution after alpha-beta-depleted transplantation in children. The CDR3 length is 15 residues. Trimming removed 1 base at V and 4 bases at J, with 9 bases between. The germline gives CDR1 SGHRS, CDR2 YFSETQ. General study results and limits: Roughly two months post-transplant, alpha-beta T cells reportedly originated from several hundred graft clones that had expanded. Surviving recipient T cells and thymic progenitors underlay high day-60 TCRbeta diversity in some patients. T-cell numbers and diversity one year post-transplant derived largely from freshly generated T cells.

Unique molecular identifiers were incorporated when the TCRbeta library was constructed. TCRdb fed the PCR reads into MiXCR, producing one record per CDR3 protein. The table lists 15,000 to 20,000 distinct CDR3 sequences, 4.5% to 6.5% of them singletons. In this sample, this clonotype is medium-sized. Its antigen is not known. The rearrangement joins TRBV5-1 to TRBJ2-6; D unresolved. The material was PBMCs, obtained before TCRalphabeta/CD19-depleted stem cell transplant. The sequence was obtained from a boy between 10 and 17 years old with acute lymphoblastic leukemia, due to receive a stem cell transplant. This CDR3 reads CASSLPGTGANVLTF. CDR3 nucleotides: TGCGCCAGCAGCTTGCCAGGAACCGGGGCCAACGTCCTGACTTTC. The full variable domain, its missing parts supplied by reference TRBV5-1 and TRBJ2-6, is KAGVTQTPRYLIKTRGQQVTLSCSPISGHRSVSWYQQTPGQGLQFLFEYFSETQRNKGNFPGRFSGRQFSNSRSEMNVSTLELGDSALYLCASSLPGTGANVLTFGAGSRLTVL.